This section outlines one TCR beta chain sequence together with its context. The target antigen is unknown. The data belong to a study of tumor-infiltrating lymphocytes in localized non-small cell lung cancer. As for the study in general: Each patient gave resected tumor and non-adjacent uninvolved lung tissue.

General study points: TCRbeta sequencing showed higher T cell infiltration in tumors than uninvolved lung. Each assay used a separate piece of the same tissue. TCR sequencing covered a subset of patients with enough tissue.

Method: immunoSEQ multiplex PCR; TCRdb's copy keeps in-frame clones and lacks some. This sample yields 5,500 to 8,500 clones, of which 74% are seen a single time; roughly 7% belongs to the top ten. The length of the CDR3 is 11 residues. The TCR comes from a human donor with non-small cell lung cancer. The chain combines TRBV21-1 with TRBJ2-3; the DNA was not compared with TRBD2, the D call given in the table. TRBV21-1 is described as a pseudogene. Material: uninvolved lung tissue not adjacent to the tumor. CDR3 protein: CATGVTDTQYF. The CDR3 DNA sequence: TGTGCGACGGGGGTCACAGATACGCAGTATTTT.